These T cell receptor beta chains were read from a single sample in a study of blood T cell repertoires in COVID-19. Produced via immunoSEQ multiplex PCR; TCRdb's table is partial and in-frame only. The sample has 150,000 to 200,000 clones; about four fifths are singletons. Specimen: peripheral blood. The receptors derive from a woman aged 55-69 years with COVID-19, enrolled during active disease. Each CDR3 is given with its conserved first and last residue. The D gene is left open where the match is weak. Part of the rows lack a size; the others show once, few, many or a class for expanded clones.

j_call: TRBJ1-1; clone_size: .; v_call: TRBV12-3/TRBV12-4; d_call: .; cdr3_length: 13; cdr3_aa: CASSSGGTTEAFF; cdr3_nt: TGTGCCAGCAGTTCCGGAGGGACCACTGAAGCTTTCTTT
j_call: TRBJ2-7; clone_size: few; v_call: TRBV5-1; d_call: TRBD1; cdr3_length: 15; cdr3_aa: CASRGMDRATYEQYF; cdr3_nt: TGCGCCAGCAGGGGGATGGACAGGGCCACCTACGAGCAGTACTTC
j_call: TRBJ2-3; clone_size: .; v_call: TRBV5-1; d_call: .; cdr3_length: 16; cdr3_aa: CASSLRGYGSTDTQYF; cdr3_nt: TGCGCCAGCAGCCTAAGGGGGTATGGTAGCACAGATACGCAGTATTTT
j_call: TRBJ2-2; clone_size: .; v_call: TRBV11-2; d_call: TRBD2; cdr3_length: 15; cdr3_aa: CASSLYSGGAGELFF; cdr3_nt: TGTGCCAGCAGCTTATACAGCGGGGGGGCTGGGGAGCTGTTTTTT
j_call: TRBJ2-1; clone_size: .; v_call: TRBV5-4; d_call: .; cdr3_length: 13; cdr3_aa: CASSLGDNNEQFF; cdr3_nt: TGTGCCAGCAGCTTGGGCGACAACAATGAGCAGTTCTTC
j_call: TRBJ2-3; clone_size: .; v_call: TRBV10-2; d_call: TRBD1; cdr3_length: 13; cdr3_aa: CASNDRGTDTQYF; cdr3_nt: TGCGCCAGCAACGACAGGGGAACAGATACGCAGTATTTT
j_call: TRBJ2-2; clone_size: once; v_call: TRBV7-3; d_call: .; cdr3_length: 15; cdr3_aa: CASSPDTTPGGELFF; cdr3_nt: TGTGCCAGCAGCCCGGACACGACTCCGGGCGGGGAGCTGTTTTTT
j_call: TRBJ2-5; clone_size: .; v_call: TRBV10-1; d_call: TRBD1; cdr3_length: 15; cdr3_aa: CASSGTTGGLETQYF; cdr3_nt: TGCGCCAGCAGTGGTACAACAGGGGGCTTGGAGACCCAGTACTTC
j_call: TRBJ2-7; clone_size: .; v_call: TRBV6-2/TRBV6-3; d_call: TRBD2; cdr3_length: 20; cdr3_aa: CASSYKTGTSGASLTYEQYF; cdr3_nt: TGTGCCAGCAGTTACAAAACCGGGACTAGCGGAGCATCCCTAACCTACGAGCAGTACTTC
j_call: TRBJ2-3; clone_size: .; v_call: TRBV7-2; d_call: TRBD2; cdr3_length: 15; cdr3_aa: CASSLGREGQWTQYF; cdr3_nt: TGTGCCAGCAGCTTAGGGCGGGAGGGCCAATGGACGCAGTATTTT
j_call: TRBJ2-1; clone_size: .; v_call: TRBV19; d_call: TRBD2; cdr3_length: 18; cdr3_aa: CASSNSHRLAGVGNEQFF; cdr3_nt: TGTGCCAGTAGTAATTCCCATCGACTAGCGGGAGTTGGCAATGAGCAGTTCTTC
j_call: TRBJ1-5; clone_size: .; v_call: TRBV4-1; d_call: .; cdr3_length: 14; cdr3_aa: CASSPERGNQPQHF; cdr3_nt: TGCGCCAGCAGCCCCGAAAGGGGAAATCAGCCCCAGCATTTT
j_call: TRBJ1-6; clone_size: .; v_call: TRBV28; d_call: .; cdr3_length: 12; cdr3_aa: CASSKTVRPLHF; cdr3_nt: TGTGCCAGCAGTAAGACGGTGAGGCCCCTCCACTTT
j_call: TRBJ1-6; clone_size: .; v_call: TRBV9; d_call: TRBD1; cdr3_length: 14; cdr3_aa: CASSPTGMGSPLHF; cdr3_nt: TGTGCCAGCAGCCCGACAGGGATGGGTTCACCCCTCCACTTT
j_call: TRBJ2-7; clone_size: .; v_call: TRBV4-3; d_call: .; cdr3_length: 14; cdr3_aa: CASSQVLAAYEQYF; cdr3_nt: TGCGCCAGCAGCCAAGTTTTGGCGGCCTACGAGCAGTACTTC
j_call: TRBJ2-1; clone_size: .; v_call: TRBV3-1/TRBV3-2; d_call: TRBD2; cdr3_length: 16; cdr3_aa: CASSQSTSGYYNEQFF; cdr3_nt: TGTGCCAGCAGCCAAAGCACTAGCGGCTACTACAATGAGCAGTTCTTC
j_call: TRBJ1-5; clone_size: .; v_call: TRBV28; d_call: .; cdr3_length: 17; cdr3_aa: CASSTVGSLRDNQPQHF; cdr3_nt: TGTGCCAGCAGCACGGTGGGAAGTTTGAGGGACAATCAGCCCCAGCATTTT
j_call: TRBJ1-2; clone_size: .; v_call: TRBV6-2/TRBV6-3; d_call: .; cdr3_length: 14; cdr3_aa: CASSFTGHIYGYTF; cdr3_nt: TGTGCCAGCAGTTTTACGGGACACATCTATGGCTACACCTTC
j_call: TRBJ2-7; clone_size: .; v_call: TRBV5-6; d_call: TRBD1; cdr3_length: 15; cdr3_aa: CASSFGTGGRYEQYF; cdr3_nt: TGTGCCAGCAGCTTTGGGACAGGGGGCCGGTACGAGCAGTACTTC
j_call: TRBJ2-1; clone_size: .; v_call: TRBV24-1; d_call: TRBD2; cdr3_length: 15; cdr3_aa: CATSRSGGAPNEQFF; cdr3_nt: TGTGCCACCAGTAGGAGCGGGGGGGCCCCCAATGAGCAGTTCTTC
j_call: TRBJ1-2; clone_size: few; v_call: TRBV7-9; d_call: .; cdr3_length: 18; cdr3_aa: CASSPIRGMGGPNYGYTF; cdr3_nt: TGTGCCAGCAGCCCGATTCGGGGGATGGGCGGACCTAACTATGGCTACACCTTC
j_call: TRBJ2-1; clone_size: .; v_call: TRBV5-4; d_call: .; cdr3_length: 13; cdr3_aa: CASSPTSSDEQFF; cdr3_nt: TGTGCCAGCAGCCCCACCTCTAGTGATGAGCAGTTCTTC
j_call: TRBJ1-2; clone_size: .; v_call: TRBV5-4; d_call: TRBD1; cdr3_length: 16; cdr3_aa: CASSLVGQGANYGYTF; cdr3_nt: TGTGCCAGCAGCTTGGTGGGACAGGGCGCTAACTATGGCTACACCTTC
j_call: TRBJ1-1; clone_size: .; v_call: TRBV27; d_call: .; cdr3_length: 14; cdr3_aa: CASSLSGATTEAFF; cdr3_nt: TGTGCCAGCAGTTTATCGGGGGCTACGACTGAAGCTTTCTTT
j_call: TRBJ1-6; clone_size: once; v_call: TRBV19; d_call: .; cdr3_length: 16; cdr3_aa: CASSPEQGTWGSPLHF; cdr3_nt: TGTGCCAGTAGTCCGGAACAGGGTACCTGGGGATCACCCCTCCACTTT
j_call: TRBJ2-3; clone_size: .; v_call: TRBV6-2/TRBV6-3; d_call: .; cdr3_length: 13; cdr3_aa: CASSYSREDTQYF; cdr3_nt: TGTGCCAGCAGTTACAGTAGGGAGGATACGCAGTATTTT
j_call: TRBJ2-1; clone_size: .; v_call: TRBV5-1; d_call: .; cdr3_length: 15; cdr3_aa: CASSEDTSSYNEQFF; cdr3_nt: TGCGCCAGCAGCGAGGACACCTCCTCCTACAATGAGCAGTTCTTC
j_call: TRBJ2-7; clone_size: few; v_call: TRBV28; d_call: .; cdr3_length: 15; cdr3_aa: CASSLGGTVAYEQYF; cdr3_nt: TGTGCCAGCAGTTTAGGGGGCACAGTAGCCTACGAGCAGTACTTC
j_call: TRBJ2-5; clone_size: .; v_call: TRBV3-1/TRBV3-2; d_call: TRBD2; cdr3_length: 16; cdr3_aa: CASSQPGTSGGKTQYF; cdr3_nt: TGTGCCAGCAGCCAACCCGGGACTAGCGGGGGGAAGACCCAGTACTTC
j_call: TRBJ1-5; clone_size: .; v_call: TRBV2; d_call: TRBD1; cdr3_length: 15; cdr3_aa: CASNPDRGQGQPQHF; cdr3_nt: TGTGCCAGCAACCCGGACAGGGGACAAGGTCAGCCCCAGCATTTT
j_call: TRBJ2-7; clone_size: .; v_call: TRBV19; d_call: .; cdr3_length: 13; cdr3_aa: CASSIPGGYEQYF; cdr3_nt: TGTGCCAGTAGTATACCCGGGGGCTACGAGCAGTACTTC
j_call: TRBJ1-6; clone_size: .; v_call: TRBV27; d_call: TRBD1; cdr3_length: 16; cdr3_aa: CASSLNRGQGNSPLHF; cdr3_nt: TGTGCCAGCAGTTTAAATAGGGGACAGGGGAACTCACCCCTCCACTTT
j_call: TRBJ1-2; clone_size: .; v_call: TRBV19; d_call: .; cdr3_length: 14; cdr3_aa: CASSILSQGQGYTF; cdr3_nt: TGTGCCAGTAGTATTTTGTCACAGGGACAAGGCTACACCTTC
j_call: TRBJ2-2; clone_size: .; v_call: TRBV2; d_call: .; cdr3_length: 14; cdr3_aa: CASTQDRNTGELFF; cdr3_nt: TGTGCCAGCACCCAGGACAGGAACACCGGGGAGCTGTTTTTT
j_call: TRBJ1-5; clone_size: .; v_call: TRBV19; d_call: .; cdr3_length: 17; cdr3_aa: CASSPTRGPYSNQPQHF; cdr3_nt: TGTGCCAGTAGTCCCACGCGGGGCCCGTATAGCAATCAGCCCCAGCATTTT
j_call: TRBJ2-1; clone_size: .; v_call: TRBV5-4; d_call: .; cdr3_length: 12; cdr3_aa: CASSRTENEQFF; cdr3_nt: TGTGCCAGCAGCCGGACAGAAAATGAGCAGTTCTTC
j_call: TRBJ2-3; clone_size: .; v_call: TRBV18; d_call: TRBD2; cdr3_length: 16; cdr3_aa: CASSPIAGSSTDTQYF; cdr3_nt: TGTGCCAGCTCACCGATAGCGGGATCTAGCACAGATACGCAGTATTTT
j_call: TRBJ1-3; clone_size: .; v_call: TRBV4-2; d_call: .; cdr3_length: 16; cdr3_aa: CASSQGIQGGRDTIYF; cdr3_nt: TGTGCCAGCAGCCAAGGAATACAGGGTGGTCGAGACACCATATATTTT
j_call: TRBJ1-6; clone_size: .; v_call: TRBV11-2; d_call: .; cdr3_length: 14; cdr3_aa: CASSLNQVNSPLHF; cdr3_nt: TGTGCCAGCAGCTTAAACCAGGTGAATTCACCCCTCCACTTT
j_call: TRBJ2-2; clone_size: .; v_call: TRBV28; d_call: TRBD1; cdr3_length: 16; cdr3_aa: CASSLGQGSNTGELFF; cdr3_nt: TGTGCCAGCAGTTTAGGACAGGGATCGAACACCGGGGAGCTGTTTTTT
j_call: TRBJ2-7; clone_size: .; v_call: TRBV11-1; d_call: TRBD1; cdr3_length: 13; cdr3_aa: CASSPDRAYEQYF; cdr3_nt: TGTGCCAGCAGCCCCGACAGGGCCTACGAGCAGTACTTC
j_call: TRBJ1-6; clone_size: .; v_call: TRBV28; d_call: TRBD1; cdr3_length: 15; cdr3_aa: CASRLVDRDHSPLHF; cdr3_nt: TGTGCCAGCAGACTCGTAGACAGGGATCATTCACCCCTCCACTTT
j_call: TRBJ1-1; clone_size: .; v_call: TRBV24-1; d_call: TRBD1; cdr3_length: 13; cdr3_aa: CATSDFRGTEAFF; cdr3_nt: TGTGCCACCAGTGATTTCAGGGGGACTGAAGCTTTCTTT
j_call: TRBJ2-4; clone_size: once; v_call: TRBV28; d_call: TRBD1; cdr3_length: 16; cdr3_aa: CASSPTGGQAKNIQYF; cdr3_nt: TGTGCCAGCAGTCCAACAGGGGGCCAGGCCAAAAACATTCAGTACTTC
j_call: TRBJ1-2; clone_size: many; v_call: TRBV27; d_call: .; cdr3_length: 13; cdr3_aa: CASSSTAGAGYTF; cdr3_nt: TGTGCCAGCAGTTCAACGGCCGGAGCTGGCTACACCTTC
j_call: TRBJ2-5; clone_size: few; v_call: TRBV11-3; d_call: .; cdr3_length: 12; cdr3_aa: CASRGQGETQYF; cdr3_nt: TGTGCCAGCAGGGGGCAGGGGGAGACCCAGTACTTC
j_call: TRBJ2-3; clone_size: .; v_call: TRBV7-2; d_call: TRBD2; cdr3_length: 16; cdr3_aa: CASSLGLAPMGDTQYF; cdr3_nt: TGTGCCAGCAGCTTAGGACTAGCGCCCATGGGGGATACGCAGTATTTT
j_call: TRBJ1-2; clone_size: .; v_call: TRBV9; d_call: TRBD1; cdr3_length: 15; cdr3_aa: CASSPDRGRWEGYTF; cdr3_nt: TGTGCCAGCAGCCCAGACAGGGGAAGATGGGAAGGCTACACCTTC